This paragraph reports one T cell receptor (beta chain). Antigen: not known. The data derive from a study of graft-versus-host responses after intestinal transplantation. Assay: immunoSEQ multiplex PCR; the TCRdb copy retains only in-frame clones and omits some. The table lists approximately 39,000 clones, 94% of them singletons. The sequence came from a human donor who was the organ donor for an intestinal transplant. The source was unstimulated CD4+ T cells sorted from spleen or lymph node cells, collected before transplant.

The CDR3: CASSQDRRAITEAFF. The CDR3 DNA is TGTGCCAGCAGCCAAGATCGGCGGGCGATCACTGAAGCTTTCTTT. The rearrangement links TRBV4-2 to TRBJ1-1; the D is unclear. The CDR3 contains 15 residues. The germline V gene encodes CDR1 LGHNA and CDR2 YNFKEQ. The V gene lost 0 bases and the J gene lost 4 bases, with 12 bases spanning the gap.